This TCR beta chain was identified in a study of T-cell memory formation after mild COVID-19. Overall study context: In these data, TCR clusters were largely donor specific.

Comment on this clonotype: The antigen is unknown.

Study-wide results and caveats: Within pre-infection memory, some responding clones were found, suggesting cross-reactive memory joined. From day 15 to 85, contracting clones were balanced between CD4 and CD8, whereas later expanders leaned toward CD4+. Shrinking CD4+ clones were chiefly CM and EM; CD8+ ones were chiefly EMRA.

The length of the CDR3 is 16 residues. The V end was cut by 2 bases, the J end by 4 bases, with 17 bases between. TCRdb reprocessed the 5' RACE reads via MiXCR and lists one record per CDR3 protein. The sample lists 400,000 or so distinct CDR3 sequences, 20% occurring once. The source is an adult woman who had mild COVID-19 (a few samples of this study predate the infection). Cell type and time point are not known. What was sequenced was PBMCs or a T cell subset sorted from them (not recorded which). V usage is TRBV12-3 or TRBV12-4 and J usage is TRBJ1-2, with a tentative D call TRBD1 (5 bases). The CDR3 sequence is CASSLSGVDEIYGYTF. DNA of the CDR3: TGTGCCAGCAGTTTATCGGGGGTCGACGAAATCTATGGCTACACCTTC.